Below, 20 T cell receptor beta chains from the same sample are listed, as sequenced in a study of CD8 T cells in ankylosing spondylitis. TCRdb re-analysed the 5' RACE reads in MiXCR, keeping a single row per CDR3 protein. Of some 300,000 distinct CDR3 sequences in the sample, around 21% are singletons; the top ten hold 3.5% to 4.5%. What was sequenced was blood, either unsorted or a sorted T cell fraction (not recorded which). Source of these receptors: a female donor with ankylosing spondylitis or in good health (not recorded which).

This clonotype was seen more than once but under ten times. V and J are TRBV15 and TRBJ1-5, with 9 bases lining up with TRBD1. CDR3 length equals 18 residues. Losses at the gene ends were 5 bases for V and 1 base for J; bases not matched to a gene: 12. The germline CDR1 and CDR2 sequences are LNHNV and YYDKDF (reference sequence). CDR3 nucleotide sequence: TGTGCCACCAGCGGCCGACCGGGACAGGGTTTAAGCAATCAGCCCCAGCATTTT. This encodes CATSGRPGQGLSNQPQHF.

The gene calls are TRBV7-2 and TRBJ1-1; the match to TRBD1 covers 7 bases. Germline-derived CDR1 and CDR2 are SGHTA and FQGNSA. The J segment lost 3 bases and the V segment lost 6 bases, leaving 7 bases of the junction unmatched. CDR3 length equals 14 residues. CDR3 in DNA: TGTGCCAGCAGATCCCGACAGGGCTACACTGAAGCTTTCTTT. Amino acid sequence: CASRSRQGYTEAFF.

This clonotype has only a few counts. This chain links TRBV18 with TRBJ1-2; D is ambiguous. V was pared by 4 bases and J by 5 bases, with 17 bases between. The CDR3 length is 15 residues. CDR1 and CDR2 (germline): KGHSH, LQKENI. The CDR3, as DNA: TGTGCCAGCTCACAAAAAGGAGCGGTTTATTATGGCTACACCTTC. It specifies CASSQKGAVYYGYTF.

Only a few counts were recorded for this clonotype. The chain links TRBV25-1 to TRBJ2-3; TRBD2 agrees at 9 bases. This CDR3 is 15 amino acids long. Germline CDR1 and CDR2: MGHDK and SYGVNS. The ends lost 3 bases at V and 3 bases at J; junction bases unmatched: 4. The CDR3 DNA follows: TGTGCCAGCAGTGAGGTAGCGGGAGTAACAGATACGCAGTATTTT. Encoded protein: CASSEVAGVTDTQYF.

A few counts support this clonotype. The chain carries TRBV11-2 and TRBJ2-3; perhaps TRBD1 as D (6 bases). The germline V gene has CDR1 SGHAT and CDR2 FQNNGV. The V end was cut by 1 base, the J end by 13 bases, with 15 bases between. There are 13 residues in the CDR3. CDR3 protein: CASSLVQGAVEYF. DNA of the CDR3: TGTGCCAGCAGCTTAGTACAGGGCGCTGTTGAGTATTTT.

J is TRBJ2-7 and V is TRBV3-1, with 7 bases lining up with TRBD1. Per the germline V gene, CDR1 is LGHDT and CDR2 is YNNKEL (reference sequence). This CDR3 contains 14 residues. Losses at the gene ends were 1 base for V and 5 bases for J; bases not matched to a gene: 5. This CDR3 is CASSQGHRGDEQYF. The CDR3 bases are TGTGCCAGCAGCCAAGGACACAGGGGCGACGAGCAGTACTTC.

This chain links TRBV9 with TRBJ1-5, with D perhaps TRBD1 (6 bases). The V and J ends lost 0 bases and 5 bases respectively, with 15 bases between them. Germline V gene data show CDR1 as SGDLS and CDR2 as YYNGEE. The CDR3 has 16 residues. DNA of the CDR3: TGTGCCAGCAGCGTAGGACCGGGGGCAGGGGATCAGCCCCAGCATTTT. Translation: CASSVGPGAGDQPQHF.

This clonotype was picked up a small number of times. This chain uses TRBV5-4 with TRBJ2-1, with 10 bases aligning to TRBD2. V lost 3 bases and J lost 7; bases outside the gene matches: 13. The CDR3 has 17 residues. Germline loops: CDR1 SGHNT, CDR2 YYREEE (reference sequence). The CDR3 coding sequence is TGTGCCAGCAGCTCCCCCCTACTAGCGGGAAGGGATAATGAGCAGTTCTTC. It is translated as CASSSPLLAGRDNEQFF.

This clonotype was seen more than once but under ten times. The gene calls are TRBV7-6 and TRBJ2-1, with D tentatively TRBD2 (6 bases). The germline V gene has CDR1 SGHVS and CDR2 FNYEAQ. Trimming shortened V by 3 bases and J by 9 bases, and 9 bases separated the two germline ends. The CDR3 spans 12 residues. The DNA of the CDR3 is TGTGCCAGCAGCTTGGTAGCGGCTGAGCAGTTCTTC. Residues: CASSLVAAEQFF.

V usage is TRBV7-2 and J usage is TRBJ2-7, with 12 bases that match TRBD2. Per the germline V gene, CDR1 is SGHTA and CDR2 is FQGNSA. With 0 bases clipped from V and 6 bases from J, the junction kept 3 bases outside the gene matches. The CDR3 extends over 15 amino acids. The CDR3: CASSLAQLAGGEQYF. For the CDR3, the DNA is TGTGCCAGCAGCTTAGCGCAACTAGCGGGAGGCGAGCAGTACTTC.

The J gene is TRBJ2-4, the V gene TRBV20-1, with D possibly matching TRBD2 (5 bases). Deletions cut 4 bases from V and 1 base from J, with 14 bases between. The CDR3 length is 15 residues. Germline assignment: CDR1 DFQATT and CDR2 SNEGSKA (reference sequence). The DNA of the CDR3 is TGCAGTGCTATTAAAAAGGACTGGGCCAAAAACATTCAGTACTTC. Its translation: CSAIKKDWAKNIQYF.

The chain employs TRBV6-2 or TRBV6-3 and TRBJ1-1, with D hard to call. The CDR3 has 15 residues. CDR1 is MNHEY, CDR2 SVGEGT, per germline. V dropped 7 bases and J dropped 4 bases, with 19 bases sitting between them. In nucleotides, the CDR3 is TGTGCCAGCATGACGGGAATAATAACGAGCACTGAAGCTTTCTTT. This gives the protein CASMTGIITSTEAFF.

V usage is TRBV5-5 and J usage is TRBJ2-1, with 9 bases identical to TRBD2. This CDR3 has 16 residues. Germline V gene sequence: CDR1 SGHKS, CDR2 YYEKEE (reference sequence). Losses at the gene ends were 2 bases for V and 3 bases for J; bases not matched to a gene: 6. The CDR3: CASSFTSGLVYNEQFF. The CDR3 bases are TGTGCCAGCAGCTTTACTAGCGGGTTAGTCTACAATGAGCAGTTCTTC. The full variable domain, in which reference TRBV5-5 and TRBJ2-1 provide the parts outside the CDR3, is DAGVTQSPTHLIKTRGQQVTLRCSPISGHKSVSWYQQVLGQGPQFIFQYYEKEERGRGNFPDRFSARQFPNYSSELNVNALLLGDSALYLCASSFTSGLVYNEQFFGPGTRLTVL.

This clonotype has ten or more counts. This chain joins TRBV7-8 and TRBJ1-6; D remains unclear. The CDR3 is 14 residues long. Trimming left V 2 bases short and J 7 bases short, with 9 bases between. Per the germline V gene, CDR1 is SGHVS and CDR2 is FQNEAQ. CDR3 in amino acids: CASSLLVGNSPLHF. CDR3 DNA sequence: TGTGCCAGCAGCTTATTAGTGGGGAATTCACCCCTCCACTTT.

This clonotype was recorded a few times. The chain couples TRBV20-1 to TRBJ2-7; 10 positions agree with TRBD2. The CDR3 extends over 13 amino acids. Germline loops: CDR1 DFQATT, CDR2 SNEGSKA (reference sequence). V gave up 1 base and J gave up 4 bases; unmatched junction bases: 1. The CDR3 spells CSARGSGRYEQYF. CDR3 nucleotides: TGCAGTGCTAGAGGTAGCGGGAGGTACGAGCAGTACTTC.

The gene calls are TRBV2 and TRBJ1-3; D is possibly TRBD1 (6 bases). The CDR3 is made up of 16 amino acids. CDR1 SNHLY and CDR2 FYNNEI come from the germline V gene. V was pared by 2 bases and J by 0 bases, with 11 bases between. CDR3 in DNA: TGTGCCAGCAGTGAATTTAGGACAGTCTCTGGAAACACCATATATTTT. This encodes CASSEFRTVSGNTIYF.

This clonotype was seen at least ten times. V usage is TRBV20-1 and J usage is TRBJ2-1; D is unresolved. This CDR3 contains 12 residues. Per germline, CDR1 DFQATT and CDR2 SNEGSKA (reference sequence). Deletions cut 1 base from V and 9 bases from J, with 10 bases between. The CDR3 loop is CSARGHVGEQFF. The CDR3 bases are TGCAGTGCTAGAGGTCACGTGGGTGAGCAGTTCTTC.

V and J are TRBV12-3 or TRBV12-4 and TRBJ2-1, with 13 bases identical to TRBD2. The V and J ends lost 5 bases and 8 bases, in that order; junction bases with no gene match: 9. There are 16 residues in the CDR3. CDR3 sequence: CASSTSGRAWADEQFF. In DNA form, the CDR3 reads TGTGCCAGCAGTACTAGCGGGAGGGCCTGGGCCGATGAGCAGTTCTTC.

CDR3 sequence: CASSGSPLDTQYF. The CDR3 DNA follows: TGTGCCAGCAGCGGGAGTCCTCTGGATACGCAGTATTTT. The rearrangement joins TRBV2 to TRBJ2-3; a possible D gene is TRBD2 (6 bases). CDR3 length: 13 residues. V shed 6 bases and J shed 6 bases, with 13 bases lying between them. Germline assignment: CDR1 SNHLY and CDR2 FYNNEI.

This chain links TRBV20-1 with TRBJ2-7, with no clear D. The CDR3 is 17 residues long. V was clipped by 5 bases and J by 6 bases, with 29 bases between them. CDR1 is DFQATT, CDR2 SNEGSKA, per germline (reference sequence). Written as DNA, the CDR3 is TGCAGTGCTGCACCCCCGCTGTTGAGCTGGGGTAACACCGAGCAGTACTTC. Encoded protein: CSAAPPLLSWGNTEQYF.